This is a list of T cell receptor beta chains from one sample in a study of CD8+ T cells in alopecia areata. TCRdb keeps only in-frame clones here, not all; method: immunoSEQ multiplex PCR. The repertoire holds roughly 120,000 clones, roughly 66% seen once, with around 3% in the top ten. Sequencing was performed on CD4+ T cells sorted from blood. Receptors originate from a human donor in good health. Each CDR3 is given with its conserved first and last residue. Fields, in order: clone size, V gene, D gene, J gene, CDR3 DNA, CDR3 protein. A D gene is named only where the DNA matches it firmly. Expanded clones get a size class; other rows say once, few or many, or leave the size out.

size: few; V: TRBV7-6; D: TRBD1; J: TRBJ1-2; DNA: TGTGCCAGCAGCTTAGCGCCAGGGACAGGGATCGGCTACACCTTC; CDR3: CASSLAPGTGIGYTF
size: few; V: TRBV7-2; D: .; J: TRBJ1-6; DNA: TGTGCCAGCAGCTTTTCTGACAGCCTAAATTCACCCCTCCACTTT; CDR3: CASSFSDSLNSPLHF
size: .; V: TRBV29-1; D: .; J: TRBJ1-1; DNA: TGCAGCGTCGGGCTTCGTGGGACTGAAGCTTTCTTT; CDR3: CSVGLRGTEAFF
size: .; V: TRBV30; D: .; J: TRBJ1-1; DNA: TGTGCCTGGATGAGGGGAACTGAAGCTTTCTTT; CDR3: CAWMRGTEAFF
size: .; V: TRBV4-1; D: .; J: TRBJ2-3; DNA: TGCGCCAGCGCCAAAGGGGTCCCAGATACGCAGTATTTT; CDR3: CASAKGVPDTQYF
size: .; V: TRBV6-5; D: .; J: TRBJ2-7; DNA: TGTGCCAGCAGTTACTTCCCTGGGGGTGAGCAGTACTTC; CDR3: CASSYFPGGEQYF
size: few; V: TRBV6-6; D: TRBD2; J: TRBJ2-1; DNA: TGTGCCAGCAACTTGGCGGGGGGCTACAATGAGCAGTTCTTC; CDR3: CASNLAGGYNEQFF
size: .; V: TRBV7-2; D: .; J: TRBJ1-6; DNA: TGTGCCAGCAGCAGATCGGGGCAGGACCTCCACTTT; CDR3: CASSRSGQDLHF
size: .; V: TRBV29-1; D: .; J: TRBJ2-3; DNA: TGCAGCGTTGAGATGGGGTCCTTTGGTGATACGCAGTATTTT; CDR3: CSVEMGSFGDTQYF
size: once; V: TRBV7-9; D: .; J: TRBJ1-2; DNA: TGTGCCAGCAGCTTAGTCCCCCATAGGATGGCTGGCTACACCTTC; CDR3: CASSLVPHRMAGYTF
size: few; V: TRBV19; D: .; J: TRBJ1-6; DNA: TGTGCCAGTAGCCATTATCCGGAGGATAATTCACCCCTCCACTTT; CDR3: CASSHYPEDNSPLHF
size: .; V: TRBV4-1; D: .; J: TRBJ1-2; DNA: TGCGCCAGCAGCCAAGTACCAACAGGGAGCCGAGCGGGCTACACCTTC; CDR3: CASSQVPTGSRAGYTF
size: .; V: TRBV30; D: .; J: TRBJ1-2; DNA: TGTGCCTGGAGGACCCAGGTTAACTATGGCTACACCTTC; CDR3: CAWRTQVNYGYTF
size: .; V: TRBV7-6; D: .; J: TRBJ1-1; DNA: TGTGCCAGCAGCTTAGCAGGGCGTACTGAAGCTTTCTTT; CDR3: CASSLAGRTEAFF
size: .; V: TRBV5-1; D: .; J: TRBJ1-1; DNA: TGCGCCAGCAGCCTGGAGGGGCTCACTGAAGCTTTCTTT; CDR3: CASSLEGLTEAFF
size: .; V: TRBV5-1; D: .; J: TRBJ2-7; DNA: TGCGCCAGCAGCCCGTATGGGGCATACAACGAGCAGTACTTC; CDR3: CASSPYGAYNEQYF
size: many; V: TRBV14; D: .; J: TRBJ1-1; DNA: TGTGCCAGCAGCCTCTCAGCGGATATGATGAACACTGAAGCTTTCTTT; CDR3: CASSLSADMMNTEAFF
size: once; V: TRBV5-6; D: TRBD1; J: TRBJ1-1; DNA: TGTGCCAGCAGCTTGGTTGGGACAGGGACTGAAGCTTTCTTT; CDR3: CASSLVGTGTEAFF
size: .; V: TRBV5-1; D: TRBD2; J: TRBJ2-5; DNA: TGCGCCAGCAGCGTGTTAACGGGAGGGCAAGAGACCCAGTACTTC; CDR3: CASSVLTGGQETQYF
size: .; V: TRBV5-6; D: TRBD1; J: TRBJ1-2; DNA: TGTGCCAGCAGCGCCGGACAGGGCTACTATGGCTACACCTTC; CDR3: CASSAGQGYYGYTF
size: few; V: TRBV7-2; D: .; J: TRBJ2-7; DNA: TGTGCCAGCAGCCCACGACGGAACGTCTACGAGCAGTACTTC; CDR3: CASSPRRNVYEQYF
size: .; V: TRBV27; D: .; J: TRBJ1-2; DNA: TGTGCCAGCAGCCCAGGTCGGGGCTATGGCTACACCTTC; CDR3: CASSPGRGYGYTF
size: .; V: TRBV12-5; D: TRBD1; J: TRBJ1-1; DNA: TGTGCTAGTGGCCCGGGACAGAAGAACACTGAAGCTTTCTTT; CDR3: CASGPGQKNTEAFF
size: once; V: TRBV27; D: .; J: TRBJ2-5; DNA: TGTGCCAGCAGTTTACCCGACAGGTTGGAGACCCAGTACTTC; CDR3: CASSLPDRLETQYF
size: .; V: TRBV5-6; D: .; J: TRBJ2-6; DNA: TGTGCCAGCAGCCGATATGGGGCCAACGTCCTGACTTTC; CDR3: CASSRYGANVLTF
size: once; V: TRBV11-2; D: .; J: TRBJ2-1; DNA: TGTGCCAGCAGCTTAGCGGGCAATGAGCAGTTCTTC; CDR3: CASSLAGNEQFF
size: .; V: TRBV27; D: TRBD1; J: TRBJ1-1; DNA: TGTGCCAGCAGTCCCGTTAGTGGGACAGAGACTTTGAACACTGAAGCTTTCTTT; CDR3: CASSPVSGTETLNTEAFF
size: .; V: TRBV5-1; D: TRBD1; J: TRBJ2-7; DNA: TGCGCCAGCAGCGGTCCGGGACAGGTTGGTTACGAGCAGTACTTC; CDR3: CASSGPGQVGYEQYF
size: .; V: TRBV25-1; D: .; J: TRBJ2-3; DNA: TGTGCCAGCAGTGTCACAGATACGCAGTATTTT; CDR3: CASSVTDTQYF
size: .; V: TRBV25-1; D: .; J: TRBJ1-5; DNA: TGTGCCAGCAGAAGGGGCAATCAGCCCCAGCATTTT; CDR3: CASRRGNQPQHF